This is a list of T cell receptor beta chains from one sample in a study of read filtering for tumor transcriptome and immune sequencing. TCRdb independently ran MiXCR on the reads; one entry per CDR3 protein. The table lists 60,000 or so distinct CDR3 sequences, roughly 19% of them singletons. The sample taken for sequencing was a population of CD138-negative cells sorted from bone marrow. All receptors come from a donor at least 40 years old with multiple myeloma. The CDR3 runs from the conserved cysteine through the conserved F or W. Fields, in order: clone size, J gene, D gene, CDR3 length, V gene, CDR3 protein, CDR3 DNA. D genes are given only for firm matches. Expanded clones get a size class; other rows say once, few or many, or leave the size out.

size: many; J: TRBJ2-5; D: NA; length: 13; V: TRBV29-1; CDR3: CSVPPRGMETQYF; DNA: TGCAGCGTACCCCCGAGGGGAATGGAGACCCAGTACTTC
size: many; J: TRBJ1-2; D: NA; length: 15; V: TRBV6-6; CDR3: CASSYSKDFNYGYTF; DNA: TGTGCCAGCAGTTACTCGAAGGACTTCAACTATGGCTACACCTTC
size: many; J: TRBJ1-4; D: NA; length: 14; V: TRBV5-4; CDR3: CASSYREENEKLFF; DNA: TGTGCCAGCAGCTACAGGGAGGAGAATGAAAAACTGTTTTTT
size: many; J: TRBJ2-7; D: NA; length: 12; V: TRBV13; CDR3: CASSSRSDEQYF; DNA: TGTGCCAGCAGCTCGAGATCGGACGAGCAGTACTTC
size: once; J: TRBJ2-3; D: NA; length: 14; V: TRBV20-1; CDR3: CSAHLSTSLGTQYF; DNA: TGCAGCGCTCATCTTTCGACTAGTTTGGGTACGCAGTATTTT
size: many; J: TRBJ2-5; D: NA; length: 14; V: TRBV4-1; CDR3: CASSQVGAPGTQYF; DNA: TGCGCCAGCAGCCAAGTGGGGGCCCCGGGGACCCAGTACTTC
size: many; J: TRBJ2-7; D: TRBD1; length: 15; V: TRBV18; CDR3: CASSGAAGGSYEQYF; DNA: TGTGCCAGCTCAGGGGCGGCAGGGGGTTCCTACGAGCAGTACTTC
size: many; J: TRBJ2-3; D: TRBD2; length: 15; V: TRBV7-6; CDR3: CASSWAGESTDTQYF; DNA: TGTGCCAGCAGCTGGGCGGGGGAAAGCACAGATACGCAGTATTTT
size: many; J: TRBJ1-6; D: TRBD1; length: 15; V: TRBV30; CDR3: CAWSLGDRHNSPLHF; DNA: TGTGCCTGGAGCCTAGGGGACAGACATAATTCACCCCTCCACTTT
size: many; J: TRBJ2-3; D: TRBD2; length: 17; V: TRBV20-1; CDR3: CSARDFLASGRTDTQYF; DNA: TGCAGTGCTAGAGATTTTCTGGCTAGCGGACGCACAGATACGCAGTATTTT
size: NA; J: TRBJ1-2; D: NA; length: 14; V: TRBV20-1; CDR3: CSARILQGIHGCAF; DNA: TGCAGTGCTCGGATATTACAGGGAATCCATGGCTGCGCCTTC
size: many; J: TRBJ2-3; D: NA; length: 13; V: TRBV29-1; CDR3: CSVAGRITDTQYF; DNA: TGCAGCGTTGCAGGGCGAATCACAGATACGCAGTATTTT
size: NA; J: TRBJ2-5; D: TRBD1; length: 15; V: TRBV7-9; CDR3: CAGAPTTGKFETQYF; DNA: TGTGCCGGGGCCCCGACGACAGGGAAGTTTGAGACCCAGTACTTC
size: many; J: TRBJ2-3; D: TRBD2; length: 18; V: TRBV28; CDR3: CASSFRTSGTEDTDTQYF; DNA: TGTGCCAGCAGTTTCCGGACTAGCGGGACGGAGGACACAGATACGCAGTATTTT
size: many; J: TRBJ2-7; D: NA; length: 13; V: TRBV20-1; CDR3: CSASDGGLYEQYF; DNA: TGCAGTGCTAGTGACGGGGGACTCTACGAGCAGTACTTC
size: many; J: TRBJ2-7; D: TRBD2; length: 15; V: TRBV9; CDR3: CASSVGLAGPYEQYF; DNA: TGTGCCAGCAGCGTGGGACTAGCGGGACCCTACGAGCAGTACTTC
size: many; J: TRBJ1-6; D: NA; length: 13; V: TRBV11-1; CDR3: CASSLVGGSPLHF; DNA: TGTGCCAGCAGCTTAGTAGGAGGTTCACCCCTCCACTTT
size: many; J: TRBJ2-7; D: TRBD1; length: 14; V: TRBV18; CDR3: CASTTGTGRNEQYF; DNA: TGTGCCAGCACTACCGGGACAGGGAGGAACGAGCAGTACTTC
size: NA; J: TRBJ2-4; D: NA; length: 14; V: TRBV29-1; CDR3: CSVEPTGAKNIQYF; DNA: TGCAGCGTTGAACCCACAGGGGCCAAAAACATTCAGTACTTC
size: NA; J: TRBJ2-6; D: NA; length: 18; V: TRBV12-3/TRBV12-4; CDR3: CASSPVGPLGSGANALTF; DNA: TGTGCCAGCAGTCCCGTAGGACCCCTTGGCTCTGGGGCCAACGCCCTGACTTTC
size: few; J: TRBJ2-1; D: TRBD1; length: 15; V: TRBV6-1; CDR3: CASSADRGLYNEQFF; DNA: TGTGCCAGCAGTGCGGACAGGGGGCTGTACAATGAGCAGTTCTTC
size: few; J: TRBJ1-3; D: TRBD1; length: 15; V: TRBV29-1; CDR3: CSVRDNRGVGNTIYF; DNA: TGCAGCGTTCGGGACAACAGGGGCGTAGGAAACACCATATATTTT
size: NA; J: TRBJ2-1; D: TRBD1; length: 18; V: TRBV18; CDR3: CASPPRTGILVAPNEQFF; DNA: TGTGCCAGCCCACCAAGGACAGGGATCCTCGTTGCACCCAACGAGCAGTTCTTC
size: many; J: TRBJ1-1; D: NA; length: 14; V: TRBV5-1; CDR3: CASSLTGLNTEAFF; DNA: TGCGCCAGCAGCTTGACGGGACTGAACACTGAAGCTTTCTTT
size: few; J: TRBJ2-7; D: TRBD1; length: 15; V: TRBV7-9; CDR3: CASSSLSDRVYEQYF; DNA: TGTGCCAGCAGCTCCTTATCGGACAGGGTCTACGAGCAGTACTTC
size: many; J: TRBJ2-3; D: NA; length: 13; V: TRBV28; CDR3: CASSDNPGGGQYF; DNA: TGTGCCAGCAGTGACAATCCAGGGGGAGGGCAGTATTTT
size: many; J: TRBJ2-7; D: NA; length: 13; V: TRBV5-1; CDR3: CATTNPGSDEQYF; DNA: TGCGCCACCACGAATCCGGGGTCCGACGAGCAGTACTTC
size: many; J: TRBJ2-2; D: TRBD1; length: 17; V: TRBV2; CDR3: CASRTGGADLLTGELFF; DNA: TGTGCCAGCAGAACAGGGGGCGCAGACTTATTGACCGGGGAGCTGTTTTTT
size: many; J: TRBJ2-7; D: NA; length: 15; V: TRBV19; CDR3: CASSIAASQHYEQYF; DNA: TGTGCCAGTAGTATAGCGGCTAGCCAACACTACGAGCAGTACTTC
size: NA; J: TRBJ2-3; D: NA; length: 16; V: TRBV3-1; CDR3: CASSSAGAISTDTQYF; DNA: TGTGCCAGCAGCTCCGCCGGGGCGATTAGCACAGATACGCAGTATTTT
size: many; J: TRBJ2-3; D: TRBD2; length: 14; V: TRBV29-1; CDR3: CSVGPSGGIDTQYF; DNA: TGCAGCGTTGGCCCTAGCGGGGGAATAGATACGCAGTATTTT
size: few; J: TRBJ1-4; D: TRBD1; length: 15; V: TRBV11-2; CDR3: CASSRQGGTNEKLFF; DNA: TGTGCCAGCAGCAGACAGGGGGGAACTAATGAAAAACTGTTTTTT
size: many; J: TRBJ2-1; D: NA; length: 16; V: TRBV29-1; CDR3: CSVDASVTTFYNEQFF; DNA: TGCAGCGTTGATGCTAGCGTAACTACTTTCTACAATGAGCAGTTCTTC
size: many; J: TRBJ2-3; D: NA; length: 14; V: TRBV6-5; CDR3: CASRMGRTWDTQYF; DNA: TGTGCCAGCAGGATGGGCAGAACTTGGGATACGCAGTATTTT
size: few; J: TRBJ2-1; D: TRBD2; length: 17; V: TRBV11-2; CDR3: CVSSQRRRGGSYNEQFF; DNA: TGTGTCAGCAGCCAAAGGAGGCGGGGGGGCTCTTACAATGAGCAGTTCTTC
size: many; J: TRBJ2-5; D: TRBD2; length: 14; V: TRBV29-1; CDR3: CSAGTSGGRGTQYF; DNA: TGCAGCGCCGGGACTAGCGGGGGCCGTGGGACCCAGTACTTC
size: NA; J: TRBJ2-7; D: NA; length: 16; V: TRBV6-1; CDR3: CASSESRSSGSYEQYF; DNA: TGTGCCAGCAGTGAAAGTCGGAGTAGCGGATCGTACGAGCAGTACTTC
size: many; J: TRBJ2-1; D: NA; length: 15; V: TRBV28; CDR3: CASSLSALVGNEQFF; DNA: TGTGCCAGCAGTTTATCAGCGTTAGTGGGCAATGAGCAGTTCTTC
size: NA; J: TRBJ2-1; D: NA; length: 14; V: TRBV7-2; CDR3: CASRANIAFNEQFF; DNA: TGTGCCAGCAGGGCGAATATTGCGTTCAATGAGCAGTTCTTC
size: NA; J: TRBJ2-1; D: NA; length: 12; V: TRBV19; CDR3: CASSIRDNDQFF; DNA: TGTGCCAGTAGTATAAGAGACAATGACCAGTTCTTC
size: NA; J: TRBJ2-1; D: NA; length: 15; V: TRBV7-2; CDR3: CASSSPRRAVNEQFF; DNA: TGTGCCAGCAGCTCACCCAGGAGGGCCGTGAATGAGCAGTTCTTC